These 27 T cell receptor beta chains originate from one sample sequenced in a study of post-analysis software for immune sequencing data. cDNA libraries of TCR beta carried unique molecular identifiers. TCRdb independently ran MiXCR on the PCR reads; one entry per CDR3 protein. Counted here are about 460,000 distinct CDR3 sequences, roughly 46% occurring once; the ten biggest clones make up around an eighth. No antigens are known for them. Study results and caveats: Higher frequency in patients than in controls was seen for roughly five TRBV segments, with TRBV5-6, TRBV5-1 and TRBV20-1 among them.

Sequenced material: blood. The receptor set was obtained from a girl aged 10 to 17 with multiple sclerosis.

This clonotype has more than one count but fewer than ten. The chain joins TRBV5-1 to TRBJ2-3; D may be TRBD1 (5 bases). The V gene's germline CDR1 is SGHRS and CDR2 YFSETQ. V was cut by 4 bases and J by 5 bases, with 14 bases left in between. CDR3 size: 14 residues. CDR3 sequence (DNA): TGCGCCAGCAGCGCAGCAGGGATTAAAGATACGCAGTATTTT. Protein product: CASSAAGIKDTQYF.

V and J are TRBV19 and TRBJ2-5; no definite D call. This CDR3 is built from 13 residues. Per the germline V gene, CDR1 is LNHDA and CDR2 is SQIVND (reference sequence). Trimming removed 5 bases at V and 2 bases at J, with 9 bases between. The CDR3 region has the DNA TGTGCCAGTAGTCCGACCATTCAAGAGACCCAGTACTTC. This encodes CASSPTIQETQYF. Supplemented by reference TRBV19 and TRBJ2-5, the full variable domain reads DGGITQSPKYLFRKEGQNVTLSCEQNLNHDAMYWYRQDPGQGLRLIYYSQIVNDFQKGDIAEGYSVSREKKESFPLTVTSAQKNPTAFYLCASSPTIQETQYFGPGTRLLVL.

This clonotype showed up just a few times. The chain combines TRBV18 with TRBJ2-4; 9 bases fit TRBD1. The J call may be incorrect, as the DNA end agrees better with TRBJ2-7. This CDR3 has 12 amino acids. Germline assignment: CDR1 KGHSH and CDR2 LQKENI. The chain's CDR3 is CASSQTGGEQYF. CDR3 nucleotide sequence: TGTGCCAGCTCACAGACAGGGGGCGAGCAGTACTTC.

A few counts support this clonotype. The chain is built from TRBV18 and TRBJ2-1, with D possibly matching TRBD2 (6 bases). The CDR3 extends over 18 amino acids. Germline V gene sequence: CDR1 KGHSH, CDR2 LQKENI. V was pared by 2 bases and J by 4 bases, with 21 bases between. The CDR3 is CASSPGRMTAGFYNEQFF. The CDR3 DNA reads TGTGCCAGCTCACCAGGGAGGATGACCGCGGGGTTTTACAATGAGCAGTTCTTC.

The genes are TRBV2 and TRBJ2-7; tentatively, D is TRBD1 (6 bases). This CDR3 is built from 14 residues. Trimming took off 7 bases at V and 4 bases at J, with 17 bases between the two ends. Germline-derived CDR1 and CDR2 are SNHLY and FYNNEI. The CDR3 nucleotides read TGTGCCAGCAAGTTTGGGACAAGGACGTACGAGCAGTACTTC. Its protein is CASKFGTRTYEQYF.

The chain joins TRBV15 to TRBJ1-1; tentative D call: TRBD1 (5 bases). Germline V gene data show CDR1 as LNHNV and CDR2 as YYDKDF (reference sequence). V gave up 5 bases and J gave up 3 bases, with 7 bases separating them. The CDR3 is made up of 12 amino acids. The CDR3 DNA reads as TGTGCCACCAGCGAGGGGTACACTGAAGCTTTCTTT. Translating it yields CATSEGYTEAFF.

The chain combines TRBV7-9 with TRBJ2-7, with unresolved D. The germline V and J ends were trimmed by 5 bases and 6 bases, with 14 bases remaining between them. The CDR3 consists of 13 residues. Germline V gene data show CDR1 as SEHNR and CDR2 as FQNEAQ (reference sequence). The CDR3 loop is CASSIPGPPEQYF. The CDR3 nucleotides are TGTGCCAGCAGCATCCCAGGACCGCCCGAGCAGTACTTC.

This chain connects TRBV27 to TRBJ1-1, with 11 bases matching TRBD1. V lost 0 bases, J lost 2 bases, and 2 bases stayed unmatched. CDR3 length equals 16 residues. Germline V gives CDR1 MNHEY, CDR2 SMNVEV (reference sequence). The CDR3 loop reads CASSLSGQGVNTEAFF. Written as DNA, the CDR3 is TGTGCCAGCAGTTTATCGGGACAGGGGGTAAACACTGAAGCTTTCTTT.

This clonotype was seen repeatedly, ten times or more. The chain recombines TRBV15 with TRBJ2-7; 9 nucleotides match TRBD2. V lost 1 base, J lost 3 bases, and 4 bases stayed unmatched. This CDR3 spans 15 amino acids. Germline values: CDR1 LNHNV, CDR2 YYDKDF (reference sequence). The CDR3 nucleotides read TGTGCCACCAGCAGAGCCCCTAGCGGGAACTACGAGCAGTACTTC. It yields the protein CATSRAPSGNYEQYF.

This chain links TRBV29-1 with TRBJ2-7, with D possibly being TRBD1 (6 bases). V gave up 2 bases and J gave up 2 bases, with 16 bases separating them. Germline loops: CDR1 SQVTM, CDR2 ANQGSEA. The CDR3 is 15 amino acids. This CDR3 is CSVEKTGQITYEQYF. The CDR3 DNA sequence: TGCAGCGTTGAAAAAACCGGACAGATCACCTACGAGCAGTACTTC.

The sample holds a few counts of this clonotype. This chain joins TRBV11-2 and TRBJ2-7, with 11 positions matching TRBD1. After removal of 5 bases from V and 6 bases from J, the junction contained 12 bases not matched to a gene. Looked up from germline, CDR1 is SGHAT and CDR2 is FQNNGV. This CDR3 has 16 residues. The CDR3 DNA follows: TGTGCCAGCAGCCTGGGACAGGGGGAAGTTATAACCGAGCAGTACTTC. It is translated as CASSLGQGEVITEQYF.

J is TRBJ2-1 and V is TRBV29-1, with D possibly being TRBD2 (5 bases). The CDR3 is made up of 13 amino acids. Germline V gene data show CDR1 as SQVTM and CDR2 as ANQGSEA. V shed 3 bases and J shed 4 bases, with 10 bases lying between them. This chain's CDR3 is CSVDLSGYNEQFF. Here the CDR3 DNA reads TGCAGCGTTGACTTGTCGGGATACAATGAGCAGTTCTTC.

The chain couples TRBV9 to TRBJ1-5; 9 bases map to TRBD1. Trimming cost V 2 bases and J 6 bases; bases outside gene matches: 3. The CDR3 is 14 residues long. Germline V lookup: CDR1 SGDLS, CDR2 YYNGEE. CDR3 DNA: TGTGCCAGCAGCGTGGGACAGGGTCCTCAGCCCCAGCATTTT. Amino acid sequence: CASSVGQGPQPQHF.

This chain uses TRBV7-2 with TRBJ2-7, with D possibly matching TRBD2 (5 bases). The germline CDR1 and CDR2 sequences are SGHTA and FQGNSA. The CDR3 contains 12 residues. V lost 2 bases to trimming and J lost 7 bases, with 9 bases between them. CDR3 DNA: TGTGCCAGCAGCTTACCGGGGATTGAGCAGTACTTC. This codes for CASSLPGIEQYF.

In its sample, this clonotype was seen a few times. The chain carries TRBV11-2 and TRBJ2-1; D might be TRBD2 (5 bases). The CDR3 loop spans 15 amino acids. V was cut by 5 bases and J by 8 bases, with 19 bases left in between. Germline V gene sequence: CDR1 SGHAT, CDR2 FQNNGV. CDR3 sequence: CASSQTGKALYEQFF. DNA of the CDR3: TGTGCCAGCAGCCAGACCGGGAAGGCCCTCTATGAGCAGTTCTTC.

The rearrangement uses TRBV12-3 or TRBV12-4 and TRBJ2-5; TRBD2 aligns across 13 bases. This CDR3 has 15 residues. The V segment lost 6 bases and the J segment 5 bases; nucleotides outside the gene matches: 6. CDR3 in DNA: TGTGCCAGCAGCTGGACTAGCGGGAGTTTGGAGACCCAGTACTTC. As protein: CASSWTSGSLETQYF.

V and J are TRBV13 and TRBJ2-7; D possibly corresponds to TRBD2 (6 bases). Germline lookup yields CDR1 PRHDT and CDR2 FYEKMQ (reference sequence). The V and J ends lost 0 bases and 2 bases respectively, with 11 bases between them. The CDR3 consists of 15 residues. DNA of the CDR3: TGTGCCAGCAGCTTAGGTGACGGGAGCGCCTACGAGCAGTACTTC. This translates into CASSLGDGSAYEQYF.

This clonotype occurred a few times. The chain uses TRBV15 and TRBJ2-1; maybe TRBD2 (5 bases). Trimming left V 4 bases short and J 10 bases short, with 20 bases between. CDR1 is LNHNV and CDR2 is YYDKDF in the germline V gene (reference sequence). This CDR3 comprises 15 residues. CDR3 in DNA: TGTGCCACCAGCACTTTAAGCGGAGCTGTCGGGGAGCAGTTCTTC. This gives the protein CATSTLSGAVGEQFF.

The V call is TRBV3-1, the J call TRBJ2-7, with D perhaps TRBD2 (6 bases). Germline V gives CDR1 LGHDT, CDR2 YNNKEL (reference sequence). The CDR3 loop spans 14 amino acids. V was pared by 0 bases and J by 0 bases, with 6 bases between. CDR3 sequence: CASSQEDYSYEQYF. CDR3 DNA: TGTGCCAGCAGCCAAGAGGACTACTCCTACGAGCAGTACTTC.

This clonotype turned up a few times. The gene calls are TRBV12-3 or TRBV12-4 and TRBJ2-7, with 8 nucleotides matching TRBD1. The CDR3 is made up of 13 amino acids. V lost 6 bases to trimming and J lost 3 bases; unmatched junction nucleotides: 4. As DNA, the CDR3 is TGTGCCAGCAGGCAACAGGGGGTCTACGAGCAGTACTTC. This translates into CASRQQGVYEQYF.

For this clonotype: It may be a read error: a sequence one base away is much more abundant. The V and J genes are TRBV12-3 or TRBV12-4 and TRBJ1-1; weak D call: TRBD1 (6 bases). This CDR3 contains 13 residues. V shed 8 bases and J shed 1 base, with 11 bases lying between them. The CDR3 DNA follows: TGTGCCAGCGGGAACAGGGAGAACACTGAAGCTTTCTTT. Its protein is CASGNRENTEAFF.

V usage is TRBV3-1 and J usage is TRBJ1-2, with D perhaps TRBD1 (5 bases). This CDR3 region has 11 residues. The germline CDR1 and CDR2 sequences are LGHDT and YNNKEL (reference sequence). Deletions cut 10 bases from V and 8 bases from J, with 14 bases between. The CDR3 region is CAIHDSYGYTF. The CDR3 DNA is TGTGCCATCCACGACAGTTACGGCTACACCTTC.

This chain connects TRBV11-3 to TRBJ2-1; a possible D gene is TRBD1 (6 bases). The J call is uncertain, as TRBJ2-7 better fits the DNA end. In germline, CDR1 is SGHNT, CDR2 YENEEA. CDR3 length: 16 amino acids. The chain's CDR3 is CASSLGGHLNNNEQYF. As DNA, the CDR3 is TGTGCCAGCAGCTTAGGGGGGCACCTTAACAACAATGAGCAGTACTTC.

This clonotype occurred a few times. The chain links TRBV4-1 to TRBJ2-7; 7 bases map to TRBD2. The V gene end was trimmed by 0 bases and the J gene end by 3 bases; junction bases not matched to a gene: 8. CDR1 is MGHRA, CDR2 YSYEKL, per germline. CDR3 length: 16 amino acids. CDR3 protein: CASSQDAGGRRYEQYF. The CDR3 nucleotides read TGCGCCAGCAGCCAAGATGCCGGGGGGAGACGCTACGAGCAGTACTTC.

V and J are TRBV5-1 and TRBJ2-1, with TRBD2 as a possible D gene (7 bases). The CDR3 length is 15 residues. Germline V gene sequence: CDR1 SGHRS, CDR2 YFSETQ. Trimming took 2 bases from V and 6 from J, leaving 15 bases between them. In nucleotides, the CDR3 is TGCGCCAGCAGCTTTGGGGGGGCGCGGGGCAATGAGCAGTTCTTC. It is translated as CASSFGGARGNEQFF.

This clonotype was seen once. The chain carries TRBV30 and TRBJ1-2; D is undetermined. V shed 5 bases and J shed 4 bases, with 5 bases lying between them. The CDR3 is 10 amino acids. The germline gives CDR1 GTSNPN, CDR2 SVGIG (reference sequence). The CDR3 loop is CAWGLYGYTF. The CDR3 nucleotides are TGTGCCTGGGGACTCTATGGCTACACCTTC.

This clonotype was recorded a few times. This rearrangement joins TRBV29-1 to TRBJ1-1; 7 bases map to TRBD1. The CDR3 consists of 13 residues. Germline V gene sequence: CDR1 SQVTM, CDR2 ANQGSEA. Trimming cost V 5 bases and J 4 bases; bases outside gene matches: 7. The CDR3 here is CSVRRGIFTEAFF. The CDR3 nucleotides are TGCAGCGTTCGCAGGGGGATTTTCACTGAAGCTTTCTTT.